The 32 T cell receptor beta chains presented below share a single source sample, sequenced in a study of shared clonotypes between healthy human individuals. Clones were read by immunoSEQ multiplex PCR, and TCRdb kept only the in-frame ones, dropping some. The sample records about 1 million clones, about 80% being singletons. The sample taken for sequencing was memory CD4+ T cells sorted from blood. The subset denotes: CD45RA-negative fraction. The receptors here all came from a man in his late teens or twenties in good health.

V usage is TRBV2 and J usage is TRBJ2-3; TRBD2 matches 10 bases. CDR1 SNHLY and CDR2 FYNNEI come from the germline V gene. V gave up 6 bases and J gave up 4 bases; unmatched junction bases: 13. This CDR3 is 17 amino acids long. DNA of the CDR3: TGTGCCAGCAGGACGAGGCAGCGGGGGGGCCGGTCAGATACGCAGTATTTT. Encoded protein: CASRTRQRGGRSDTQYF.

This clone was observed once. The chain uses TRBV7-9 and TRBJ2-5, with 8 positions matching TRBD2. The DNA matches TRBJ2-7 better at its end, which makes the J call doubtful. Germline CDR1 reads SEHNR; CDR2 reads FQNEAQ (reference sequence). This CDR3 region has 13 residues. As DNA, the CDR3 is TGTGCCAGCAGCAGTAGCGGGACTTACGAGCAGTACTTC. Protein: CASSSSGTYEQYF.

The genes are TRBV5-5 and TRBJ2-4, with D hard to call. There are 13 residues in the CDR3. V lost 6 bases to trimming and J lost 7 bases, with 14 bases between them. Germline V gene data show CDR1 as SGHKS and CDR2 as YYEKEE (reference sequence). The chain's CDR3 is CASNAVGSNIQYF. CDR3 coding DNA: TGTGCCAGCAATGCAGTAGGGTCGAACATTCAGTACTTC.

This chain connects TRBV6-5 to TRBJ1-6; TRBD1 agrees at 7 bases. CDR1 and CDR2 from the germline V gene are MNHEY and SVGAGI. J gave up 8 bases and V 5 bases, and 6 bases lay outside the gene matches. The CDR3 has 14 amino acids. The CDR3 loop is CASSRTGRDSPLHF. CDR3 bases: TGTGCCAGCAGTCGGACAGGCCGCGATTCACCCCTCCACTTT.

The CDR3 sequence is CASSNPASSYEQYF. The CDR3 DNA sequence: TGCGCCAGCAGCAACCCCGCGAGTTCCTACGAGCAGTACTTC. The J gene is TRBJ2-7, the V gene TRBV5-1; D remains unclear. Trimming pared 4 bases from V and 1 base from J, leaving 12 bases between. In germline, CDR1 is SGHRS, CDR2 YFSETQ. The CDR3 runs to 14 residues.

V gene TRBV11-2 combines with J gene TRBJ2-1, with D possibly TRBD1 on 6 matching bases. V lost 5 bases to trimming and J lost 0 bases, with 14 bases between them. The germline gives CDR1 SGHAT, CDR2 FQNNGV. The CDR3 totals 16 residues. The CDR3 nucleotides read TGTGCCAGCAGCCCAGGGGAGCTTAGCTCCTACAATGAGCAGTTCTTC. Its translation is CASSPGELSSYNEQFF. The variable domain in full, completed from reference TRBV11-2 and TRBJ2-1, reads EAGVAQSPRYKIIEKRQSVAFWCNPISGHATLYWYQQILGQGPKLLIQFQNNGVVDDSQLPKDRFSAERLKGVDSTLKIQPAKLEDSAVYLCASSPGELSSYNEQFFGPGTRLTVL.

The chain has TRBV5-1 and TRBJ2-3, with 7 bases lining up with TRBD1. V lost 0 bases and J lost 13; bases outside the gene matches: 11. Germline CDR1 and CDR2: SGHRS and YFSETQ. The CDR3 is made up of 14 amino acids. The CDR3 spells CASSLVGTGQVKYF. The DNA for the CDR3 is TGCGCCAGCAGCTTGGTAGGGACCGGACAGGTTAAGTATTTT.

V and J are TRBV7-2 and TRBJ2-3; D is perhaps TRBD1 (6 bases). V shed 4 bases and J shed 5 bases, with 16 bases lying between them. The CDR3 is 15 residues long. Germline assignment: CDR1 SGHTA and CDR2 FQGNSA. DNA for the CDR3: TGTGCCAGCAGCTCCTACCAGGGGAGTCGAGATACGCAGTATTTT. This gives the protein CASSSYQGSRDTQYF.

This chain connects TRBV9 to TRBJ2-5; 10 nucleotides match TRBD2. With 10 bases clipped from V and 5 bases from J, the junction kept 14 bases outside the gene matches. CDR3 length: 15 amino acids. From germline, CDR1 is SGDLS and CDR2 YYNGEE. The CDR3 DNA is TGTGCCTCAGCTCTGGCTAGCGGGGGTCAGGAGACCCAGTACTTC. This codes for CASALASGGQETQYF.

Points on this clone: Different DNA sequences within this sample yield the same CDR3. The genes are TRBV29-1 and TRBJ2-3; 9 positions match TRBD2. This CDR3 region has 14 residues. Germline assignment: CDR1 SQVTM and CDR2 ANQGSEA. Trimming cost V 4 bases and J 2 bases; bases outside gene matches: 4. The CDR3 bases are TGCAGCGTTGTACTAGCGGGTCCCACAGATACGCAGTATTTT. Encoded protein: CSVVLAGPTDTQYF.

V and J are TRBV6-1 and TRBJ2-7; 7 nucleotides line up with TRBD1. CDR3 length: 14 amino acids. Germline CDR1 and CDR2: MNHNS and SASEGT. Trimming removed 2 bases from V and 2 bases from J; junction bases left unmatched: 3. The CDR3 DNA is TGTGCCAGCAGTGAAACACAGGGGCCCTACGAGCAGTACTTC. This gives the protein CASSETQGPYEQYF.

The chain couples TRBV2 to TRBJ1-3, with D maybe TRBD1 (5 bases). The CDR3 totals 15 residues. V lost 7 bases and J 5 bases, leaving 18 bases between the germline ends. Germline V CDR1 and CDR2: SNHLY, FYNNEI. CDR3 loop: CASIDGALGRNTIYF. DNA for the CDR3: TGTGCCAGCATCGACGGGGCTCTCGGGCGAAACACCATATATTTT.

This clone was detected a few times. The sample has other DNA sequences that encode this CDR3 too. For the CDR3, the DNA is TGTGCCAGCAGGCGGGGGGAGGTGGCAGATACGCAGTATTTT. Its translation is CASRRGEVADTQYF. The rearrangement links TRBV6-5 to TRBJ2-3; TRBD2 agrees at 8 bases. Germline assignment: CDR1 MNHEY and CDR2 SVGAGI. The J segment lost 4 bases and the V segment lost 6 bases, leaving 6 bases of the junction unmatched. This CDR3 contains 14 residues.

The V gene is TRBV5-6, the J gene TRBJ2-3; 7 bases match TRBD1. Germline CDR1 reads SGHDT; CDR2 reads YYEEEE. Trimming cost V 0 bases and J 0 bases; bases outside gene matches: 7. This CDR3 comprises 17 residues. Written as DNA, the CDR3 is TGTGCCAGCAGCTTGGAATACCAGGGGGAGAGCACAGATACGCAGTATTTT. Translation: CASSLEYQGESTDTQYF.

V gene TRBV4-1 combines with J gene TRBJ2-7; TRBD2 is a possible D gene (6 bases). Germline CDR1 is MGHRA and CDR2 is YSYEKL. V was cut by 0 bases and J by 5 bases, with 11 bases left in between. The CDR3 runs 14 residues. The CDR3 region is CASSQDPRRDEQYF. The CDR3 DNA reads TGCGCCAGCAGCCAAGATCCGCGGAGGGACGAGCAGTACTTC.

J is TRBJ1-3 and V is TRBV5-4, with 8 bases fitting TRBD1. Looked up from germline, CDR1 is SGHNT and CDR2 is YYREEE (reference sequence). Germline trimming cut 4 bases from V and 3 bases from J; bases unmatched to any gene: 6. The CDR3 consists of 15 residues. The CDR3 nucleotides are TGTGCCAGCAGCCCCGGACAGGGCGGTGGAAACACCATATATTTT. Amino acids: CASSPGQGGGNTIYF.

V is TRBV6-1 and J is TRBJ2-7; maybe TRBD1 (5 bases). There are 12 residues in the CDR3. The V end was cut by 7 bases, the J end by 0 bases, with 7 bases between. Looked up from germline, CDR1 is MNHNS and CDR2 is SASEGT. CDR3 coding DNA: TGTGCCAGCACTCAGGGCTCCTACGAGCAGTACTTC. Translated: CASTQGSYEQYF.

The chain links TRBV4-1 to TRBJ2-5; TRBD2 aligns across 10 bases. There are 17 residues in the CDR3. Trimming took 1 base from V and 5 from J; bases not matched to a gene: 10. The germline gives CDR1 MGHRA, CDR2 YSYEKL. The CDR3 region has the DNA TGCGCCAGCAGCCAAGCCAGGGCTAGCGGGGGACCCGAGACCCAGTACTTC. This codes for CASSQARASGGPETQYF.

This clone was found a few times. The chain carries TRBV5-4 and TRBJ2-7; TRBD2 agrees at 10 bases. The CDR3 has 13 residues. The J segment lost 6 bases and the V segment lost 2 bases, leaving 2 bases of the junction unmatched. The germline CDR1 and CDR2 sequences are SGHNT and YYREEE (reference sequence). In DNA form, the CDR3 reads TGTGCCAGCAGCTTCCGGACTAGCGGCGAGCAGTACTTC. This sequence encodes CASSFRTSGEQYF.

The J gene is TRBJ2-5, the V gene TRBV30, with 8 bases lining up with TRBD1. Judging by the DNA end, TRBJ2-7 fits better; the J call may be wrong. The CDR3 extends over 14 amino acids. Germline V gene sequence: CDR1 GTSNPN, CDR2 SVGIG (reference sequence). CDR3 nucleotides: TGTGCCTGGAAGAGGGACAGGCTTACCTACGAGCAGTACTTC. It codes for CAWKRDRLTYEQYF.

This clone was detected a few times. The chain employs TRBV30 and TRBJ1-4; D unresolved. CDR3 length: 18 residues. Germline V gene lookup returns CDR1 GTSNPN and CDR2 SVGIG (reference sequence). Trimming left V 0 bases short and J 3 bases short, with 20 bases between. CDR3 coding DNA: TGTGCCTGGAGTGTAAGGAACAGCCGCTTGGCGGCTAATGAAAAACTGTTTTTT. This translates into CAWSVRNSRLAANEKLFF.

The genes are TRBV28 and TRBJ1-1; a possible D gene is TRBD1 (5 bases). Trimming took 6 bases from V and 3 from J, leaving 20 bases between them. CDR1 is MDHEN, CDR2 SYDVKM, per germline. This CDR3 contains 16 residues. DNA for the CDR3: TGTGCCAGCAGCGCGGGGCAGGGCCCATACTACACTGAAGCTTTCTTT. Its translation: CASSAGQGPYYTEAFF.

The J gene is TRBJ1-2, the V gene TRBV29-1; D is perhaps TRBD1 (5 bases). This CDR3 is built from 13 residues. The germline gives CDR1 SQVTM, CDR2 ANQGSEA. Trimming took 3 bases from V and 7 from J, leaving 15 bases between them. The CDR3 DNA reads TGCAGCGTTGACCACGAGCCCGGGGCTGGCTACACCTTC. Residues: CSVDHEPGAGYTF.

The chain links TRBV7-2 to TRBJ2-2; possible D gene TRBD1, 6 bases. The germline gives CDR1 SGHTA, CDR2 FQGNSA. This CDR3 is 15 amino acids long. Trimming pared 3 bases from V and 7 bases from J, leaving 15 bases between. The CDR3 nucleotides read TGTGCCAGCAGCTTGGGAACAGGGAATAACGGGGAGCTGTTTTTT. Amino acids: CASSLGTGNNGELFF.

The chain links TRBV5-1 to TRBJ2-1, with 7 bases identical to TRBD2. Germline CDR1 and CDR2: SGHRS and YFSETQ. Germline trimming cut 4 bases from V and 8 bases from J; bases unmatched to any gene: 12. The CDR3 consists of 15 residues. The CDR3 coding sequence is TGCGCCAGCAGCCCCGTCGGCGGGAGCTATGATGAGCAGTTCTTC. It is translated as CASSPVGGSYDEQFF.

This chain links TRBV6-1 with TRBJ1-5; tentatively, D is TRBD1 (6 bases). With 8 bases removed from V and 3 bases from J, the gap between germline ends came to 14 bases. The CDR3 extends over 14 amino acids. CDR1 MNHNS and CDR2 SASEGT come from the germline V gene. CDR3 sequence reads: CASLTGWANQPQHF. The CDR3 region has the DNA TGTGCCAGCCTGACAGGTTGGGCCAATCAGCCCCAGCATTTT.

The chain links TRBV5-1 to TRBJ2-5, with 9 bases aligning to TRBD1. Germline trimming cut 4 bases from V and 5 bases from J; bases unmatched to any gene: 6. The germline V gene has CDR1 SGHRS and CDR2 YFSETQ. This CDR3 comprises 14 residues. The DNA of the CDR3 is TGCGCCAGCAGCAGGGGACAGGGTATGGAGACCCAGTACTTC. Its protein product is CASSRGQGMETQYF.

This clone was recorded a few times. The V and J genes are TRBV21-1 and TRBJ2-3. TRBV21-1 is tagged as a pseudogene. The CDR3 is 15 residues long. The CDR3 DNA sequence: TGTGCCAGCAAGGGCGTCACCTTTTATACGGATACGCAGTATTTT. Translating it yields CASKGVTFYTDTQYF.

This chain uses TRBV5-5 with TRBJ1-4, with 7 nucleotides matching TRBD1. In germline, CDR1 is SGHKS, CDR2 YYEKEE (reference sequence). With 4 bases clipped from V and 3 bases from J, the junction kept 3 bases outside the gene matches. This CDR3 is 14 amino acids long. CDR3 region: CASSRGQANEKLFF. The DNA for the CDR3 is TGTGCCAGCAGCCGCGGACAGGCTAATGAAAAACTGTTTTTT.

The chain carries TRBV2 and TRBJ1-6; 8 bases fit TRBD1. The V gene end was trimmed by 6 bases and the J gene end by 7 bases; junction bases not matched to a gene: 8. In germline, CDR1 is SNHLY, CDR2 FYNNEI. The CDR3 is made up of 15 amino acids. The CDR3 is CASSTQGAENSPLHF. CDR3 nucleotides: TGTGCCAGCAGCACGCAGGGGGCCGAAAATTCACCCCTCCACTTT.

The sample holds one count of this clone. The rearrangement links TRBV5-4 to TRBJ2-3; 7 bases match TRBD2. Germline trimming cut 0 bases from V and 6 bases from J; bases unmatched to any gene: 4. Germline CDR1 and CDR2: SGHNT and YYREEE (reference sequence). CDR3 length equals 14 residues. Here the CDR3 DNA reads TGTGCCAGCAGCTTGGGCGGGAGCCTGGATACGCAGTATTTT. It specifies CASSLGGSLDTQYF.

The chain employs TRBV30 and TRBJ2-7, with 7 bases matching TRBD2. The length of the CDR3 is 15 residues. Trimming cost V 4 bases and J 6 bases; bases outside gene matches: 15. Germline V CDR1 and CDR2: GTSNPN, SVGIG (reference sequence). The CDR3 bases are TGTGCCTGGATACGGGGAGGGAAAGACCGCGGCGAGCAGTACTTC. Protein: CAWIRGGKDRGEQYF.